The entry below gives a single T cell receptor beta chain sequence along with its context. Its antigen specificity is not known. There are no base qualities to consult, and no much larger clone falls within one base. This specimen belongs to a study of cytomegalovirus exposure and HLA in healthy donors (dated by TCRdb to the late 2010s). About the investigation overall: According to a later analysis, one platform produced both the 120 validation repertoires and the 666 repertoires of the first cohort. The study aimed to test whether signatures of past pathogen exposure could be identified by cataloging public T cell receptors. In addition to the first cohort of several hundred subjects, a separate validation cohort of approximately 130 different subjects was used. The study combined high-throughput TCR immunosequencing, statistical association of individual TCRs with disease status, and machine learning to predict cytomegalovirus infection status. General conclusions and limits of the study: A few of the identified cytomegalovirus-associated TCR beta chains were confirmed in vitro to be specific for cytomegalovirus antigens. Across donors, most TCR sequences were observed very rarely, whereas some public TCRs were present in many individuals. The study gave a list of about 170 TCR beta chains associated with cytomegalovirus. The validation cohort had no HLA typing available for a later analysis, so co-occurrence within that cohort was assessed over all 130 or so repertoires. The authors suggested that the approach could potentially be extended to other disease states and immunological phenotypes. Of the cluster scores, approximately 95% were above 0 in a later analysis, which found that TCRs clustered in the first cohort also tended to co-occur in the 130 or so validation repertoires. The classifier was reported to diagnose cytomegalovirus status with high specificity and sensitivity in both the original and validation cohorts.

The method was the immunoSEQ multiplex PCR assay. In the source study's methods: A statistical classification framework was built for diagnosing cytomegalovirus status from the catalog of TCR beta chain sequences. TCRdb mirrors the immuneACCESS table, restricted to in-frame sequences. Some clones are absent from its copies; in checked studies, under half trace to an unresolved V gene, and the reason for the others is unknown. V, J and clone size reflect that table, while D and trimming were determined from the DNA. In all, the sample holds roughly 260,000 clones, and more than 75% of those were seen once. The ten largest clones add up to about 3% of the sample. There are 20 amino acids in the CDR3, from cysteine to phenylalanine inclusive. The only DNA kept is the CDR3, 60 bases in frame from the first base. Sequences SNHLY (CDR1) and FYNNEI (CDR2) are obtained from the germline V gene. V is cut back by 6 bases and J by 8 bases, with 29 bases in the junction unmatched.

Donors formed part of the validation cohort, which comprised 120 subjects and was distinct from the first cohort of several hundred subjects. The chain is encoded by TRBV2 joined to TRBJ2-3; 7 middle bases align to TRBD2. The sequenced sample consisted of PBMCs. The sequence came from a man between 18 and 35 years old in good health and CMV-seronegative. The nucleotide sequence reads as follows: TGTGCCAGCAGAGCTGACCTGGGTGGTAGCGGCAATAAAGGCGGGGGTACGCAGTATTTT. This translates into CASRADLGGSGNKGGGTQYF.